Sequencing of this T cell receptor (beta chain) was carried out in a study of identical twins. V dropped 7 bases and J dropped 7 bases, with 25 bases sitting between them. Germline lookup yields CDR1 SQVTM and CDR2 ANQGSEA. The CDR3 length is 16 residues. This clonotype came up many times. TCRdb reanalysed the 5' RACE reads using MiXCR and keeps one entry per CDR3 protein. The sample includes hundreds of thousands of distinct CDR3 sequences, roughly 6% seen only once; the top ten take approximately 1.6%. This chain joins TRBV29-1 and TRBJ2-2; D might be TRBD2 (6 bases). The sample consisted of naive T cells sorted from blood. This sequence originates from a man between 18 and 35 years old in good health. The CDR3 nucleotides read TGCAGCGCACCGCGCCCGGGACTGGGCAGTGGCGGGGAGCTGTTTTTT. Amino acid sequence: CSAPRPGLGSGGELFF.